The entry that follows covers one T cell receptor (beta chain) sequence. The sample originates from a study of early T cells in non-severe SARS-CoV-2 infection. About the research overall: Sequenced bulk RNA came from whole blood that was unsorted, and chains were unpaired.

The TCR library protocol attached unique molecular identifiers to the individual cDNA molecules. From the 5' RACE reads, TCRdb called clonotypes with MiXCR, one entry per CDR3 protein. This table has roughly 64,000 distinct CDR3 sequences, around 12% appearing once. Per germline, CDR1 DFQATT and CDR2 SNEGSKA (reference sequence). This CDR3 is built from 13 residues. Trimming removed 0 bases from V and 6 bases from J, with 10 bases in between. The chain is built from TRBV20-1 and TRBJ2-3; TRBD2 might be the D (7 bases). Sequenced material: whole blood. The receptor comes from an adult who was a healthcare worker with PCR-confirmed SARS-CoV-2 infection or an uninfected control (not recorded which). CDR3 protein: CSARDGGQDTQYF. In nucleotides, the CDR3 is TGCAGTGCTAGAGACGGGGGGCAGGATACGCAGTATTTT.